The sequence of this TCR beta chain was determined in a study of blood T cell repertoires in COVID-19. In the study overall: T cells, B-cell-depleted T cells, or PBMCs provided the cDNA or gDNA that served as material.

The CDR3 sequence is 17 residues long. Produced via immunoSEQ multiplex PCR; TCRdb's table is partial and in-frame only. Of 250,000 to 350,000 clones in the sample, about 82% were seen once. The rearrangement uses TRBV12-2 and TRBJ2-1; TRBD2, the D gene given by the table, was not confirmed from the DNA. TRBV12-2 is flagged as a pseudogene. This TCR was recovered from a woman in her forties or fifties with acute or convalescent COVID-19. What was sequenced was peripheral blood. In nucleotides, the CDR3 is TGTGCAAGTCGCTTACGAGGACTAGCGGGACAAACGGTTAGAGAGTTCTTC. It codes for CASRLRGLAGQTVREFF.